The entry below describes one TCR beta chain. This clone showed up just a few times. The antigen it recognizes is unknown. Base qualities are not provided; no much larger clone lies one nucleotide away. The library came from the immunoSEQ multiplex PCR assay. For TCR sequencing, RNA was extracted from every sample and reverse transcribed into cDNA to serve as template. First-strand cDNA was synthesized using SuperScript III with a 2:1 mix of oligo-dT and random hexamers. Amplification bias was assessed with a synthetic immune receptor repertoire, and residual bias was removed computationally. In the original analysis: Raw reads were preprocessed to remove errors, and CDR3 was defined according to IMGT conventions as the region from the conserved cysteine to phenylalanine. Clonality was computed by normalizing Shannon entropy by log2 of the number of productive unique TCRs and subtracting the result from 1. Whether each scalp clone was CD4 or CD8 was inferred by checking scalp TCRbeta sequences against the CD4 and CD8 repertoires from sorted blood. TCRdb carries this immuneACCESS record with in-frame sequences only. Its versions omit some clonotypes, under half of them owing to an unresolved V gene in the studies checked, with the rest unexplained. The D gene and trimming were derived from the DNA, and the V and J assignments and clone size from that table. A total of over 110,000 clones appear in this sample, roughly 46% of them only once. The ten most abundant clones make up 0.99% of the sample.

At the junction V is shortened by 6 bases and J by 5 bases, with 7 bases in between. The germline V gene yields MGHDK for CDR1 and SYGVNS for CDR2. The CDR3, cysteine through phenylalanine, is 11 amino acids long. CDR3 DNA only is kept here, 33 bases in frame from base 1. Sample time point, as interpreted from the label and publication: baseline before oral tofacitinib. Peripheral blood and lesional scalp punch biopsies were obtained from patients with alopecia areata. After PBMCs were isolated by density centrifugation and stained for CD3, CD4 and CD8, a FACSAria was used to sort CD4+ and CD8+ T cells. These data come from a study of CD8+ T cells in alopecia areata listed by TCRdb under 2018. Looking at the study overall: The treated patients took part in an open-label pilot trial in which moderate-to-severe alopecia areata was treated with oral tofacitinib at 5 to 10 mg twice daily. RNA came from the PAXgene miRNA kit for fixed scalp, the miRNeasy kit for PBMCs, and the RNeasy kit for mouse skin. The study used high-throughput TCRbeta sequencing to examine T cell clonal expansion in alopecia areata, in both the C3H/HeJ mouse model and human patients. On the human side, TCRbeta sequencing was run on scalp tissue and on sorted CD4+ and CD8+ peripheral blood T cells from healthy controls and from alopecia areata patients with either patchy or totalis/universalis disease. Tofacitinib-treated patients had biopsies at baseline and at 4 and 24 weeks of treatment, with a later scalp biopsy in several patients. Tofacitinib was administered for 6 to 18 months, and 6 months of follow-up off drug were then conducted to assess delayed response and recurrence. Clonality in the scalp was compared among normal scalp (n=4), patchy alopecia areata scalp (n=8), and alopecia totalis/universalis scalp (n=8). immunoSEQ multiplex PCR using 35 Vbeta forward primers and 13 Jbeta reverse primers was used to amplify TCRbeta CDR3 regions. Overall study results and their limits: Resident alphabeta T cells in normal human skin are also sequenced, complicating scalp TCR repertoire analysis, unlike mouse skin dominated by gammadelta T cells. TCR sequences shared between patients were less clear than in mice, possibly partly because of HLA diversity in the patient population. Lesional scalp, especially in alopecia totalis/universalis, showed higher clonality and more expanded CD8+ clones than normal scalp, suggesting antigenic drive.

The material sequenced was CD4+ T cells sorted from blood, taken at week 0. The V and J genes are TRBV25-1 and TRBJ1-2, with no reliable assignment of the D segment. This TCR came from a human donor with alopecia areata. The nucleotide sequence reads as follows: TGTGCCAGCAGGTCTGGTTATGGCTACACCTTC. It is translated as CASRSGYGYTF.